A single sample gave rise to the 8 T cell receptor beta chains below, sequenced in a study of PD-1 blockade in classical Hodgkin lymphoma. Every patient was affected by relapse after autologous stem cell transplantation, while exposure to brentuximab vedotin was not uniform. Only in-frame clones appear in the TCRdb table, and some are missing; sequencing was by immunoSEQ multiplex PCR. The data hold about 100,000 clones, with more than 85% observed a single time. The source material was peripheral blood mononuclear cells (PBMCs), sampled before the second cycle of nivolumab. The source is a human donor with classical Hodgkin lymphoma.

This chain's CDR3 is CASSSDDYEQYF. CDR3 DNA: TGTGCCAGCAGCTCCGATGACTACGAGCAGTACTTC. This sequence joins TRBV7-8 and TRBJ2-7; D uncertain. This CDR3 is built from 12 residues. V was shortened by 4 bases and J by 3 bases, with 7 bases between the two germline ends. The V gene's germline CDR1 is SGHVS and CDR2 FQNEAQ.

This chain connects TRBV7-9 to TRBJ2-1; TRBD2 aligns across 9 bases. CDR1 is SEHNR, CDR2 FQNEAQ, per germline (reference sequence). The CDR3 contains 19 residues. V gave up 5 bases and J gave up 3 bases; unmatched junction bases: 17. The CDR3 nucleotides read TGTGCCAGCAGCCGCGACTTGGCGGGGGGGCCAGGGGACTACAATGAGCAGTTCTTC. Translation gives CASSRDLAGGPGDYNEQFF.

The chain employs TRBV6-5 and TRBJ2-7; D unresolved. Per the germline V gene, CDR1 is MNHEY and CDR2 is SVGAGI. The CDR3 length is 13 residues. V was trimmed by 5 bases and J by 0 bases, leaving 8 bases between them. The CDR3 DNA sequence: TGTGCCAGCAGTAAAGGACCCTCCTACGAGCAGTACTTC. This sequence encodes CASSKGPSYEQYF.

The chain employs TRBV7-7 and TRBJ2-1; no clear D. The CDR3 sequence is 15 residues long. Germline CDR1 SSHAT, CDR2 FNYEAQ (reference sequence). V was pared by 5 bases and J by 4 bases, with 15 bases between. CDR3 loop: CASSPTQVLYNEQFF. The DNA for the CDR3 is TGTGCCAGCAGCCCAACGCAGGTCTTATACAATGAGCAGTTCTTC.

The sample holds one count of this clone. The V and J genes are TRBV5-1 and TRBJ1-1; TRBD1 is a possible D gene (6 bases). CDR3 length: 14 residues. Germline V CDR1 and CDR2: SGHRS, YFSETQ. Deletions cut 0 bases from V and 5 bases from J, with 11 bases between. The CDR3 bases are TGCGCCAGCAGCTTGGACAGGGTTGGGACTGAAGCTTTCTTT. Amino acid sequence: CASSLDRVGTEAFF. The full variable domain, its missing parts supplied by reference TRBV5-1 and TRBJ1-1, is KAGVTQTPRYLIKTRGQQVTLSCSPISGHRSVSWYQQTPGQGLQFLFEYFSETQRNKGNFPGRFSGRQFSNSRSEMNVSTLELGDSALYLCASSLDRVGTEAFFGQGTRLTVV.

This clone has a single count. The chain recombines TRBV7-9 with TRBJ1-1; TRBD1 agrees at 9 bases. Germline V CDR1 and CDR2: SEHNR, FQNEAQ (reference sequence). The CDR3 totals 13 residues. V was pared by 1 base and J by 7 bases, with 1 base of the junction left unmatched. The CDR3 nucleotides are TGTGCCAGCAGCTTAGGGGACAGGGTTGAAGCTTTCTTT. Translated, it gives CASSLGDRVEAFF.

V is TRBV6-6 and J is TRBJ1-2; unclear D gene. The V end lost 0 bases, the J end lost 2 bases, and 7 bases lay between the germline ends. The CDR3 runs 14 residues. Germline V gene sequence: CDR1 MNHNY, CDR2 SVGAGI (reference sequence). Here the CDR3 reads CASSYSTANYGYTF. CDR3 sequence (DNA): TGTGCCAGCAGTTACTCGACGGCGAACTATGGCTACACCTTC.

The chain carries TRBV7-3 and TRBJ2-1; maybe TRBD2 (7 bases). This CDR3 contains 16 residues. Trimming removed 3 bases from V and 0 bases from J, with 12 bases in between. Germline V gene data show CDR1 as SGHTA and CDR2 as FQGTGA. Here the CDR3 DNA reads TGTGCCAGCAGCTTTTGGGGAGGGGGCTCCTACAATGAGCAGTTCTTC. It specifies CASSFWGGGSYNEQFF.